This entry concerns a single TCR beta chain. Its antigen target is currently unknown. The record has no base qualities; no much larger clone is one base away. Deletion took 3 bases off V and 7 bases off J, with a span of 7 bases between the germline ends. From the cysteine up to the phenylalanine, the CDR3 has a length of 13 residues. Just CDR3 DNA is preserved here, 39 bases in frame from base 1. The CDR1 and CDR2 encoded by the germline V gene (reference sequence) are LNHDA and SQIVND. The sample is drawn from a study of blood T cell repertoires in COVID-19 (dated by TCRdb to about 2020). In the study overall: Samples covering the acute and convalescent phases of COVID-19 were provided by collaborators in the United States, Italy and Spain. The material from the prospective study consisted of cDNA or gDNA derived from T cells, B-cell-depleted T cells, or PBMCs. The dataset comprised deeply sampled blood TCRbeta repertoires from subjects exposed to, actively infected with, or recovered from COVID-19. A freely available public database, intended as a resource for researchers studying the immune response to SARS-CoV-2, is where the repertoires were released. Samples were obtained from the ongoing ImmuneRACE study (first 160 participants) and from roughly 1,300 subjects provided by 6 global collaborators. Sample metadata almost always included a de-identified subject ID, COVID-19 status, age in years and sex. Where available, HLA class I and class II types were taken from metadata supplied by the sample provider and were not determined by assay-based typing. The investigation overall reported the following: The quantity of clinical and demographic metadata differed by source and by participant and was supplied without curation.

Collaborating institutions collected whole blood in K2EDTA tubes following their own protocols. Collaborator samples were shipped for TCRbeta analysis as frozen whole blood, isolated PBMCs, or DNA extracted from either sample type. TCRbeta CDR3 regions were amplified from genomic DNA by means of the immunoSEQ Assay, a bias-controlled multiplex PCR. On the study's bioinformatics: The number of nucleated cells in each sample was estimated from the amplification of reference gene primers within the assay. Sequence reads were collapsed and filtered to measure the absolute abundance of every unique TCRbeta CDR3 rearrangement. For each sample, productive Simpson clonality was calculated by taking the square root of Simpson's diversity index across productive rearrangements. TCRdb took over this immuneACCESS table, retaining in-frame rearrangements with V and J assigned. Such tables are incomplete; in checked studies, under half of the missing clones stem from an unresolved V gene, and the remainder is unexplained. Clonal size and the V and J genes are those of that table, whereas D and trimming came from the DNA. The sample data list around 130,000 clones, and around four fifths of these were observed just once. Together, the top ten hold roughly 13% of the sample.

The specimen was peripheral blood. The chain is encoded by TRBV19 joined to TRBJ1-6; the D gene is perhaps TRBD1, on 5 matching bases. This receptor was obtained from a human donor in a cohort sampled during active COVID-19. This receptor has the CDR3 CASSMKGNSPLHF. The sequenced DNA: TGTGCCAGTAGTATGAAGGGGAATTCACCCCTCCACTTT.